The 12 T cell receptor beta chains below all came from one sample that was sequenced in a study of graft-versus-host responses after intestinal transplantation. Sequenced by immunoSEQ multiplex PCR; TCRdb stores in-frame clones only, minus some. The sample records around 130,000 clones, around nine tenths being singletons. For these receptors, no antigen is known. The input for sequencing was unstimulated CD4+ T cells sorted from spleen or lymph node cells, taken before intestinal transplant. The source of these receptors is a human donor who received an intestinal transplant.

The chain is built from TRBV7-6 and TRBJ2-3; the match to TRBD2 covers 9 bases. Unmatched junction bases numbered 7, after V lost 2 bases and J lost 4 bases. Germline V lookup: CDR1 SGHVS, CDR2 FNYEAQ. The CDR3 loop spans 16 amino acids. CDR3 DNA sequence: TGTGCCAGCAGCTTAAGGGGCGGGGGGGACCCAGATACGCAGTATTTT. Translated, it gives CASSLRGGGDPDTQYF.

The rearrangement links TRBV6-1 to TRBJ2-7, with TRBD1 as a possible D gene (6 bases). Between the trimmed V and J ends, which lost 5 bases and 0 bases, there was a span of 11 bases. Germline V gives CDR1 MNHNS, CDR2 SASEGT. CDR3 length equals 14 residues. The DNA for the CDR3 is TGTGCCAGCAGTTCCCGGGACACCTCCTACGAGCAGTACTTC. Protein product: CASSSRDTSYEQYF.

V gene TRBV5-1 combines with J gene TRBJ2-2; 11 bases map to TRBD1. The germline V gene has CDR1 SGHRS and CDR2 YFSETQ. With 4 bases clipped from V and 4 bases from J, the junction kept 3 bases outside the gene matches. CDR3 size: 15 residues. DNA for the CDR3: TGCGCCAGCAGCGCCGGGACAGGGGGCACCGGGGAGCTGTTTTTT. Amino acids: CASSAGTGGTGELFF.

J is TRBJ2-1 and V is TRBV6-6; a possible D gene is TRBD1 (6 bases). Per the germline V gene, CDR1 is MNHNY and CDR2 is SVGAGI (reference sequence). The ends were cut back, 6 bases at V and 2 bases at J, with 14 bases in the middle. The CDR3 runs to 15 residues. The CDR3 here is CASRTTGGAYNEQFF. CDR3 nucleotide sequence: TGTGCCAGCAGGACGACAGGTGGGGCCTACAATGAGCAGTTCTTC.

This chain uses TRBV9 with TRBJ2-2; a weak D match, TRBD1 (6 bases). This CDR3 comprises 14 residues. V was trimmed by 3 bases and J by 4 bases, leaving 10 bases between them. The germline V gene encodes CDR1 SGDLS and CDR2 YYNGEE. CDR3 loop: CASSAFRGTGELFF. In DNA form, the CDR3 reads TGTGCCAGCAGCGCATTCAGGGGCACCGGGGAGCTGTTTTTT. Based on the CDR3 plus reference TRBV9 and TRBJ2-2, the full variable domain is DSGVTQTPKHLITATGQRVTLRCSPRSGDLSVYWYQQSLDQGLQFLIQYYNGEERAKGNILERFSAQQFPDLHSELNLSSLELGDSALYFCASSAFRGTGELFFGEGSRLTVL.

The chain is built from TRBV5-1 and TRBJ1-1; TRBD1 agrees at 7 bases. CDR3 size: 14 residues. Germline V gene lookup returns CDR1 SGHRS and CDR2 YFSETQ. V shed 2 bases and J 4 bases; nucleotides not matched to a gene: 5. CDR3 region: CASSLQGFSTEAFF. The CDR3, as DNA: TGCGCCAGCAGCTTACAGGGGTTTAGCACTGAAGCTTTCTTT.

This chain uses TRBV2 with TRBJ2-7, with a possible D match to TRBD2 (5 bases). Germline V CDR1 and CDR2: SNHLY, FYNNEI. V was pared by 5 bases and J by 2 bases, with 10 bases between. The CDR3 has 13 residues. CDR3 sequence: CASSRLFPYEQYF. CDR3 coding DNA: TGTGCCAGCAGTCGACTATTCCCCTACGAGCAGTACTTC.

This clone was observed a few times. J is TRBJ2-6 and V is TRBV14; D is possibly TRBD1 (6 bases). CDR1 is SGHDN, CDR2 FVKESK, per germline. Trimming removed 1 base from V and 0 bases from J, with 13 bases in between. This CDR3 is 18 amino acids long. The CDR3 coding sequence is TGTGCCAGCAGCCAAGGCCGGGACACTTACTCTGGGGCCAACGTCCTGACTTTC. As protein: CASSQGRDTYSGANVLTF.

The V call is TRBV11-2, the J call TRBJ2-3, with 12 bases aligning to TRBD2. Trimming cost V 4 bases and J 5 bases; bases outside gene matches: 10. The germline V gene encodes CDR1 SGHAT and CDR2 FQNNGV. The CDR3 has 17 residues. In DNA form, the CDR3 reads TGTGCCAGCAGCTATGGGGGCCTAGCGGGGGGGCGAGATACGCAGTATTTT. As protein: CASSYGGLAGGRDTQYF.

The chain employs TRBV11-2 and TRBJ2-7, with D possibly being TRBD1 (6 bases). Trimming removed 2 bases at V and 3 bases at J, with 23 bases between. Germline-derived CDR1 and CDR2 are SGHAT and FQNNGV. The CDR3 is made up of 18 amino acids. CDR3 residues: CASSLTATAGTSGYEQYF. The CDR3 DNA is TGTGCCAGCAGCTTAACCGCAACCGCAGGGACAAGCGGCTACGAGCAGTACTTC. Based on the CDR3 plus reference TRBV11-2 and TRBJ2-7, the full variable domain is EAGVAQSPRYKIIEKRQSVAFWCNPISGHATLYWYQQILGQGPKLLIQFQNNGVVDDSQLPKDRFSAERLKGVDSTLKIQPAKLEDSAVYLCASSLTATAGTSGYEQYFGPGTRLTVT.

The V call is TRBV5-1, the J call TRBJ2-5, with TRBD2 matching over 9 bases. The DNA end favors TRBJ2-7, so the J call may be wrong. Germline loops: CDR1 SGHRS, CDR2 YFSETQ. The CDR3 is made up of 16 amino acids. In DNA, the CDR3 is TGCGCCAGCAGCTTCGGACTAGCGAGCGTCTCCTACGAGCAGTACTTC. It codes for CASSFGLASVSYEQYF.

The genes are TRBV6-5 and TRBJ1-2; no clear D gene. Between the trimmed V and J ends, which lost 5 bases and 2 bases, there was a span of 6 bases. CDR1 MNHEY and CDR2 SVGAGI come from the germline V gene. This CDR3 spans 12 amino acids. DNA of the CDR3: TGTGCCAGCAGTGAATACAACTATGGCTACACCTTC. This sequence encodes CASSEYNYGYTF.